This T cell receptor beta chain was observed in a study of response to subunit inactivated influenza vaccine. Study outcomes and limitations: Every seasonal influenza vaccination brings in few new T cells, the authors suggested.

The CDR3 spans 16 residues. Looked up from germline, CDR1 is MNHEY and CDR2 is SMNVEV (reference sequence). J gave up 2 bases and V 3 bases, and 7 bases lay outside the gene matches. TCRdb redid the calling of the RT-PCR reads with MiXCR, one entry per CDR3 protein. This sample carries about 520,000 distinct CDR3 sequences, 9.5% to 13% of them seen once, and the ten largest clones take 9.5% to 15%. As for this clonotype: Its antigen is unidentified.

This clonotype was obtained from a man between 50 and 59 years old who received an inactivated influenza vaccine. Here the sequenced sample was PBMCs from blood, taken 40 to 50 days after vaccination. The V and J genes are TRBV27 and TRBJ2-7, with 10 nucleotides matching TRBD2. The CDR3 region is CASSFLTSGQTYEQYF. As DNA, the CDR3 is TGTGCCAGCAGTTTTTTGACTAGCGGGCAGACCTACGAGCAGTACTTC.